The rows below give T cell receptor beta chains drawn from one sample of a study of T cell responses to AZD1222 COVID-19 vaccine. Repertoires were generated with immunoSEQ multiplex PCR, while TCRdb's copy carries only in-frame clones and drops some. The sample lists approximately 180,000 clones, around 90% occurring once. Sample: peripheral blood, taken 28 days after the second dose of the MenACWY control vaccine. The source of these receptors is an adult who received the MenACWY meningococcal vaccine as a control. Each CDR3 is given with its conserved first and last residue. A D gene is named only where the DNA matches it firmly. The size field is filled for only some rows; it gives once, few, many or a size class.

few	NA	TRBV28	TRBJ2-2	TGTGCCAGCAGTTTGACAGATCCTACCGGGGAGCTGTTTTTT	CASSLTDPTGELFF
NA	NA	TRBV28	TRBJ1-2	TGTGCCAGCAGTCGAAGGGGGATCCTCTATGGCTACACCTTC	CASSRRGILYGYTF
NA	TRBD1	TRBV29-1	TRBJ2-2	TGCAGCGCGACAGGGACAATTGACGGGGAGCTGTTTTTT	CSATGTIDGELFF
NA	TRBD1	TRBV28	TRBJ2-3	TGTGCCAGCAGTTTTGCTGGGACAGTTAGCACAGATACGCAGTATTTT	CASSFAGTVSTDTQYF
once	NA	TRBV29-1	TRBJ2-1	TGCAGCGTTGTCTTAGCTAGCTCCTACAATGAGCAGTTCTTC	CSVVLASSYNEQFF
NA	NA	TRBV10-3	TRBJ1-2	TGTGCCATCAGTGAGAAAGAGTTGAGCTCTGGCTACACCTTC	CAISEKELSSGYTF
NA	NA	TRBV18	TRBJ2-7	TGTGCCAGCGCCCCCGTGGGGAACCGCTACGAGCAGTACTTC	CASAPVGNRYEQYF
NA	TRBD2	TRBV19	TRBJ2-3	TGTGCCAGTAGCTACGGAGCGGGGGGACTTACAGATACGCAGTATTTT	CASSYGAGGLTDTQYF
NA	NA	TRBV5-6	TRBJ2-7	TGTGCCAGCTCGAAGTGGGGGGCCCCCTACGAGCAGTACTTC	CASSKWGAPYEQYF
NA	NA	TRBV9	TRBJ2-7	TGTGCCAGCAGCGTAGAAGCGACTACCAACTACGAGCAGTACTTC	CASSVEATTNYEQYF